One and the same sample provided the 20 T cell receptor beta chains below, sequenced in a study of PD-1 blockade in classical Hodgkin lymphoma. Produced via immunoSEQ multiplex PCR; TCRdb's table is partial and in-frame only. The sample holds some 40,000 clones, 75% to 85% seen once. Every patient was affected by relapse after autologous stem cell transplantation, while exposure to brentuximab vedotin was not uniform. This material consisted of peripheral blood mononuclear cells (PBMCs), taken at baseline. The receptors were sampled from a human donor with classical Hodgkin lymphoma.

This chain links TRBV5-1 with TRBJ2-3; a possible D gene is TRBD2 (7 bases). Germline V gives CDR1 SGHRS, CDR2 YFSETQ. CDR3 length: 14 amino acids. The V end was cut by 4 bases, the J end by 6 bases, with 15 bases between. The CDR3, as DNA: TGCGCCAGCAGCAACCAGGGGAGGGAGGATACGCAGTATTTT. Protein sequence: CASSNQGREDTQYF.

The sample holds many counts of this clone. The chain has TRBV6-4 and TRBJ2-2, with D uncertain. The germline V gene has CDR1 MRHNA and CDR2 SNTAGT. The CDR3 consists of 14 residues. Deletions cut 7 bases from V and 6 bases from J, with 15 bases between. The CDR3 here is CASKPDGPAGELFF. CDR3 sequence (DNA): TGTGCCAGCAAGCCGGACGGCCCGGCCGGGGAGCTGTTTTTT.

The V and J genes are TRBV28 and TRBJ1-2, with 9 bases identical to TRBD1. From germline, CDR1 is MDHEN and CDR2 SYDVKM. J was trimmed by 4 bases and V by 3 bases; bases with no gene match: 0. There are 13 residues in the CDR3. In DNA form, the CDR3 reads TGTGCCAGCAGTTTGACAGGGGGCTATGGCTACACCTTC. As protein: CASSLTGGYGYTF.

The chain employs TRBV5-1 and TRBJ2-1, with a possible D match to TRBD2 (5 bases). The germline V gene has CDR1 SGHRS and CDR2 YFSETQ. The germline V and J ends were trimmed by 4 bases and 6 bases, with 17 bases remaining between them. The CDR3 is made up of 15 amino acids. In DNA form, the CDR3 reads TGCGCCAGCAGCGTGTCGTTTGCTAGCATCAATGAGCAGTTCTTC. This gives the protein CASSVSFASINEQFF. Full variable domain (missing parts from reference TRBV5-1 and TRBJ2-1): KAGVTQTPRYLIKTRGQQVTLSCSPISGHRSVSWYQQTPGQGLQFLFEYFSETQRNKGNFPGRFSGRQFSNSRSEMNVSTLELGDSALYLCASSVSFASINEQFFGPGTRLTVL.

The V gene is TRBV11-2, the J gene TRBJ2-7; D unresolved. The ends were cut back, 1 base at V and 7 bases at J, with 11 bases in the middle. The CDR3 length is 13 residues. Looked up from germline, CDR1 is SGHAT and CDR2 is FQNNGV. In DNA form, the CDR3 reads TGTGCCAGCAGCTTAGCGGCGCTGGGAGAGCAGTACTTC. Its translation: CASSLAALGEQYF.

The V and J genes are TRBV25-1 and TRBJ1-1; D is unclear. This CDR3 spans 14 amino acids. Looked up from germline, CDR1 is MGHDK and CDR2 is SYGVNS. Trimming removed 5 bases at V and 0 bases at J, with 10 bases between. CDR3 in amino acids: CASSLPGMNTEAFF. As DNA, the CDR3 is TGTGCCAGCAGTCTTCCGGGCATGAACACTGAAGCTTTCTTT.

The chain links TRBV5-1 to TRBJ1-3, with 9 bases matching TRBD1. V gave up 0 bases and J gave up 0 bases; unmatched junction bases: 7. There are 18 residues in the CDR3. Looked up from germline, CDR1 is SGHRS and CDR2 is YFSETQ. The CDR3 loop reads CASSLATGGGFSGNTIYF. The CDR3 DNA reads TGCGCCAGCAGCTTGGCAACAGGGGGCGGATTCTCTGGAAACACCATATATTTT.

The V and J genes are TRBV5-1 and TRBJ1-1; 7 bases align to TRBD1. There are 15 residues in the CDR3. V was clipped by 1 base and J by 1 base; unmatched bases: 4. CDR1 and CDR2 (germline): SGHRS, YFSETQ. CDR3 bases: TGCGCCAGCAGCTTGACAGGGGTTGGGAACACTGAAGCTTTCTTT. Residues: CASSLTGVGNTEAFF.

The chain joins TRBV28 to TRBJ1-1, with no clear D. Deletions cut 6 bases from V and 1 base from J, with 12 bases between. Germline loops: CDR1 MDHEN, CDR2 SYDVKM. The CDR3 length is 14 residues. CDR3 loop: CASRPNLQNTEAFF. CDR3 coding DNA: TGTGCCAGCAGACCAAATCTCCAGAACACTGAAGCTTTCTTT.

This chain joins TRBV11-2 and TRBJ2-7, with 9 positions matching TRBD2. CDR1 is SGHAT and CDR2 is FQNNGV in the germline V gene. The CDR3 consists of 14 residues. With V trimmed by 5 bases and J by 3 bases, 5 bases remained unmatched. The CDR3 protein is CASSLAGPIYEQYF. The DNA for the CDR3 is TGTGCCAGCAGCCTAGCGGGACCTATCTACGAGCAGTACTTC.

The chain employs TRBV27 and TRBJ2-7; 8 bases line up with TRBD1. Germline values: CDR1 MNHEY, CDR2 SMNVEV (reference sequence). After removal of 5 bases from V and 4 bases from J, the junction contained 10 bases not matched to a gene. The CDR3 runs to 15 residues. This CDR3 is CASSRSTGAYYEQYF. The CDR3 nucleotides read TGTGCCAGCAGTCGGTCGACAGGGGCCTATTACGAGCAGTACTTC.

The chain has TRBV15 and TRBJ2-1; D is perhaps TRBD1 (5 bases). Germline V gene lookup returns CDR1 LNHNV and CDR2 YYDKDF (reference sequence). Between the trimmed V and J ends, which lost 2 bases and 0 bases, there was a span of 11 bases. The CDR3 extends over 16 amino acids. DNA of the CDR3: TGTGCCACCAGCAGATGGACAAGTCGCTCCTACAATGAGCAGTTCTTC. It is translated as CATSRWTSRSYNEQFF.

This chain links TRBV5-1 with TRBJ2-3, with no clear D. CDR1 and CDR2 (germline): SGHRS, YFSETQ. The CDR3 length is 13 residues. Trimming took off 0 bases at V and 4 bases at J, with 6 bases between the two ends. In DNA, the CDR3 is TGCGCCAGCAGCTTGGTATCCCCAGATACGCAGTATTTT. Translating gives CASSLVSPDTQYF.

The DNA of the CDR3 is TGTGCCAGCAGTGAATACGGGGCAGGGGGCACTGAAGCTTTCTTT. Its translation: CASSEYGAGGTEAFF. This chain joins TRBV2 and TRBJ1-1; 7 bases agree with TRBD1. Germline CDR1 reads SNHLY; CDR2 reads FYNNEI. The CDR3 totals 15 residues. V shed 2 bases, J shed 4 bases, and the junction held 7 bases outside the gene matches.

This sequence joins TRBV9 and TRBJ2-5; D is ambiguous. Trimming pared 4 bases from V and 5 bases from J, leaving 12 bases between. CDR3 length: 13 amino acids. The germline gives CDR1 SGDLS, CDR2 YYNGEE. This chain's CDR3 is CASSPVFGETQYF. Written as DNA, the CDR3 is TGTGCCAGCAGCCCTGTATTTGGCGAGACCCAGTACTTC.

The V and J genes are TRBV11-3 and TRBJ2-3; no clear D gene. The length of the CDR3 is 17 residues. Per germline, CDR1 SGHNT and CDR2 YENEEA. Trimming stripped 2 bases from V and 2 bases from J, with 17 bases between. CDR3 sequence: CASSLTVGVSDTDTQYF. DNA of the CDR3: TGTGCCAGCAGCTTAACGGTGGGTGTCAGCGACACAGATACGCAGTATTTT.

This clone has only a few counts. The CDR3 sequence is CASSPVAGGGRSTEAFF. The DNA of the CDR3 is TGTGCCAGCTCACCCGTTGCAGGGGGCGGCAGGAGCACTGAAGCTTTCTTT. The chain carries TRBV18 and TRBJ1-1; 8 nucleotides match TRBD1. With 3 bases clipped from V and 4 bases from J, the junction kept 13 bases outside the gene matches. The CDR3 is made up of 17 amino acids. The germline CDR1 and CDR2 sequences are KGHSH and LQKENI.

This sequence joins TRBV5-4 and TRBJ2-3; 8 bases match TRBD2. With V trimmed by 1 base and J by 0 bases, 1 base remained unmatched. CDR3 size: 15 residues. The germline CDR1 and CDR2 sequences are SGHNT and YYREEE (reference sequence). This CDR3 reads CASSLPSGSTDTQYF. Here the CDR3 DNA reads TGTGCCAGCAGCTTGCCTAGCGGGAGCACAGATACGCAGTATTTT.

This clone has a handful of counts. The CDR3 DNA reads as TGTGCCAGCAGTGAAGCTGACAGGGGTACCTCTAGCACAGATACGCAGTATTTT. This sequence encodes CASSEADRGTSSTDTQYF. The chain combines TRBV2 with TRBJ2-3; the match to TRBD1 covers 8 bases. The CDR3 totals 18 residues. V was pared by 0 bases and J by 0 bases, with 8 bases of the junction left unmatched. CDR1 and CDR2 from the germline V gene are SNHLY and FYNNEI.

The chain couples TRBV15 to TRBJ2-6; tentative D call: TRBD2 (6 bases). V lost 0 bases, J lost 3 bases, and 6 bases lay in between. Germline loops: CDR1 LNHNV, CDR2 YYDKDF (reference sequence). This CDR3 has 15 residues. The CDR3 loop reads CATSREGLGANVLTF. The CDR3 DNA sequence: TGTGCCACCAGCAGAGAGGGACTTGGGGCCAACGTCCTGACTTTC.